The present TCR beta chain was sequenced within a study of memory CD4+ T cells and cytomegalovirus serostatus. Single viable CD3+CD4+CD8-CD45RO+ cells were sorted as the memory CD4+ T cells. CD4+ T cells were isolated by positive magnetic selection. Germline V lookup: CDR1 SQVTM, CDR2 ANQGSEA. Trimming took 5 bases from V and 4 from J; bases not matched to a gene: 4. The CDR3 covers 15 residues. The repertoire was sequenced with immunoSEQ multiplex PCR; TCRdb's copy has only in-frame clones and lacks some. The repertoire includes 60,000 to 70,000 clones, around 80% of them detected once, and roughly 0.48% sits in the top ten.

The receptor comes from an adult in good health and CMV-seronegative. Some clones in this sample may be carry-over from other donors' samples. Sequenced: memory CD4+ T cells from blood. This chain joins TRBV29-1 and TRBJ2-1; 14 nucleotides agree with TRBD2. Here the CDR3 DNA reads TGCAGCGTTAGAGGGACTAGCGGGAGTTACAATGAGCAGTTCTTC. Translated: CSVRGTSGSYNEQFF.